This entry concerns a single T cell receptor beta chain. The antigen is undetermined. Trimming shortened V by 4 bases and J by 3 bases, and 15 bases separated the two germline ends. The CDR3 length is 16 residues. CDR1 and CDR2 from the germline V gene are SEHNR and FQNEAQ (reference sequence). This record belongs to a study of shared clonotypes between healthy human individuals. For the study at large: The donors, a couple of women and a few men, were aged 18 to 49. The study's findings and limits: Memory subsets generally showed smaller estimated richness than naive subsets did.

Replicate PCRs for sorted subsets used 200 ng DNA; this equaled 33,000 or so T cell genomes. Clones were sequenced by immunoSEQ multiplex PCR, and TCRdb holds only the in-frame ones, with some missing. The profile shows over a million clones, roughly 96% of them singletons. The sequenced sample was naive CD4+ T cells sorted from blood. Subset of the sample: CD45RA+ positively selected. This TCR was recovered from a man in his thirties or forties in good health. This chain joins TRBV7-9 and TRBJ2-2; no clear D gene. For the CDR3, the DNA is TGTGCCAGCAGCTCTCAGTTCCTATCGGACACCGGGGAGCTGTTTTTT. Translating it yields CASSSQFLSDTGELFF.